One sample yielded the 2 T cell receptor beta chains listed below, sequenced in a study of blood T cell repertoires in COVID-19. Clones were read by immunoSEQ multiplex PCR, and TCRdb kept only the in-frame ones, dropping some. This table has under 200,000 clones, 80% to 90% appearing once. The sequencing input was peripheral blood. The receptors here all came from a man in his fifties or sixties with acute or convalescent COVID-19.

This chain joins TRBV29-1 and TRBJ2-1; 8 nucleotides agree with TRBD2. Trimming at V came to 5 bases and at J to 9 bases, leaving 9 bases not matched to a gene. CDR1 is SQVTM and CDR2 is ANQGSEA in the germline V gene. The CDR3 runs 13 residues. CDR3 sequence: CSVIREGLPEQFF. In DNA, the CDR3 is TGCAGCGTTATCCGGGAGGGCCTCCCTGAGCAGTTCTTC.

CDR3 amino acids: CASSPTGQGDYGYTF. The CDR3 nucleotides read TGTGCCAGCAGCCCCACCGGACAGGGGGACTATGGCTACACCTTC. V and J are TRBV9 and TRBJ1-2, with 10 bases that match TRBD1. Germline V gene data show CDR1 as SGDLS and CDR2 as YYNGEE. The CDR3 covers 15 residues. The junction had 6 bases not matched to a gene; V was cut back by 4 bases and J by 3 bases.